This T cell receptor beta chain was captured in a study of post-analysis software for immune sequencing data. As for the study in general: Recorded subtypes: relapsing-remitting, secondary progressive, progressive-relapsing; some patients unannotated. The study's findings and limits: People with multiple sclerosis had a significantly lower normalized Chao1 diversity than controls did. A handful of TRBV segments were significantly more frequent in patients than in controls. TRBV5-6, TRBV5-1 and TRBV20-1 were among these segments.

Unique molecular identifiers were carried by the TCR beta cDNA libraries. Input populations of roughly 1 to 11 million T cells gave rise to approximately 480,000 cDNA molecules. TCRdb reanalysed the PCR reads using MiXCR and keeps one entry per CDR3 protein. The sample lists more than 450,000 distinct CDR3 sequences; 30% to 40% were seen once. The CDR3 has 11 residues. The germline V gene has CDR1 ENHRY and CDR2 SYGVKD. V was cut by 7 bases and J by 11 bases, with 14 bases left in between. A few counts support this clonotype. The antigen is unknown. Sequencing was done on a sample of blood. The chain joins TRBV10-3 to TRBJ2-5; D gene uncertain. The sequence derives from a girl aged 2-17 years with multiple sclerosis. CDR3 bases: TGTGCCATCAAGCTGGGCGATGAGCAGTACTTC. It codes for CAIKLGDEQYF.